This T cell receptor beta chain was captured in a study of blood T cell repertoires in COVID-19. Looking at the study overall: The United States, Italy and Spain provided the acute and convalescent COVID-19 samples. Sources were T cells, B-cell-depleted T cells, or PBMCs; the material itself was cDNA or gDNA.

Per the original methods: From reference gene primer amplification, estimates of nucleated cell counts were derived. Libraries were prepared by immunoSEQ multiplex PCR; TCRdb keeps only in-frame clonotypes and omits some of them. That table furnishes V, J and clone size, whereas the DNA furnished D and trimming. The sample lists over 120,000 clones, 80% to 90% occurring once. The CDR3 loop spans 17 amino acids. Germline V lookup: CDR1 MGHRA, CDR2 YSYEKL. J gave up 3 bases and V 4 bases, and 15 bases lay outside the gene matches. The origin of this receptor is a woman in her 50s with acute or convalescent COVID-19. J is TRBJ2-7 and V is TRBV4-1; 7 bases are a match to TRBD2. The sample consisted of peripheral blood. The DNA of the CDR3 is TGCGCCAGCAGCCGGAGCGGGACCCCTGGGGCATTCTACGAGCAGTACTTC. Amino acid sequence: CASSRSGTPGAFYEQYF.